The entry below gives a single TCR beta chain sequence along with its context. In blood CD8+ and CD4+ T cells, TCR beta underwent sequencing. RNA totalling roughly 0.5 to 1 ug underwent reverse transcription with random hexamers. One entry per CDR3 protein, called by TCRdb with MiXCR from the immunoSEQ multiplex PCR reads. The data hold about 83,000 distinct CDR3 sequences, with about 95% observed a single time. CDR3 length: 13 residues. J was trimmed by 8 bases and V by 1 base; bases with no gene match: 2. The sample is drawn from a study of CD8 T cells in Susac syndrome. Study overall: Clinically active disease was present in roughly 6 of the sequenced Susac syndrome patients. Roughly eight of these patients were in remission.

The source material was CD8+ T cells from PBMCs. The sequence was collected from a human donor with Susac syndrome. The chain recombines TRBV12-3 or TRBV12-4 with TRBJ2-1, with 7 bases identical to TRBD2. The CDR3, as DNA: TGTGCCAGCAGTTTAGTTGGGGGGGATGAGCAGTTCTTC. Amino acids: CASSLVGGDEQFF.